The rows below give T cell receptor beta chains drawn from one sample of a study of blood T cell repertoires in COVID-19. The protocol was immunoSEQ multiplex PCR, while the TCRdb copy is restricted to in-frame clones and leaves out a portion. The sample has about 56,000 clones; approximately 80% are singletons. Sequenced sample: peripheral blood. These receptor sequences come from a woman at least 80 years old with acute or convalescent COVID-19. Both conserved end residues are part of each CDR3. The order of the fields is V gene, clone size, D gene, J gene, CDR3 length, CDR3 protein, CDR3 DNA. A D gene is named only where the DNA matches it firmly. Only part of the rows carry a size: once, few, many, or a class if the clone is expanded.

>TRBV6-5|NA|TRBD1|TRBJ1-4|15
CASSPQTGEKEKLFF
TGTGCCAGCAGCCCACAGACAGGGGAGAAGGAAAAACTGTTTTTT
>TRBV12-3/TRBV12-4|NA|NA|TRBJ1-1|12
CASSARDTEAFF
TGTGCCAGCAGCGCGCGTGACACTGAAGCTTTCTTT
>TRBV23-1|few|NA|TRBJ1-1|15
CASSQEGHMNTEAFF
TGCGCCAGCAGTCAGGAAGGACACATGAACACTGAAGCTTTCTTT
>TRBV6-2/TRBV6-3|NA|TRBD1|TRBJ1-4|18
CASSDLETSGGWGEKLFF
TGTGCCAGCAGTGATCTTGAGACCTCAGGGGGATGGGGTGAAAAACTGTTTTTT
>TRBV7-9|few|NA|TRBJ2-7|14
CASSFQNGADEQYF
TGTGCCAGCAGCTTTCAGAACGGTGCGGACGAGCAGTACTTC
>TRBV5-4|NA|NA|TRBJ2-2|14
CASSLDWSTGELFF
TGTGCCAGCAGCTTGGACTGGTCGACCGGGGAGCTGTTTTTT
>TRBV12-3/TRBV12-4|NA|NA|TRBJ1-1|12
CASSRGGVKAFF
TGTGCCAGCAGTCGAGGCGGAGTAAAAGCTTTCTTT
>TRBV30|NA|NA|TRBJ2-5|13
CAWSVGGPGDQYF
TGTGCCTGGAGTGTGGGGGGACCGGGGGACCAGTACTTC
>TRBV5-6|NA|NA|TRBJ1-2|13
CASSSQAHYGYTF
TGTGCCAGCAGCTCCCAGGCCCACTATGGCTACACCTTC
>TRBV19|NA|NA|TRBJ2-7|14
CASSERAVSYEQYF
TGTGCCAGTAGCGAGAGGGCGGTATCCTACGAGCAGTACTTC
>TRBV5-1|NA|TRBD2|TRBJ2-1|20
CASSLAWTSGGPINNNEQFF
TGCGCCAGCAGCTTGGCGTGGACTAGCGGGGGGCCAATCAATAACAATGAGCAGTTCTTC
>TRBV5-1|NA|TRBD1|TRBJ2-2|15
CASSLERTGAGELFF
TGCGCCAGCAGCTTGGAAAGGACAGGGGCCGGGGAGCTGTTTTTT
>TRBV12-3/TRBV12-4|NA|NA|TRBJ1-1|12
CASSSFATEAFF
TGTGCCAGCAGTTCGTTCGCGACTGAAGCTTTCTTT
>TRBV27|NA|TRBD1|TRBJ1-5|15
CASSPTGTVSQPQHF
TGTGCCAGCAGCCCCACCGGGACAGTGTCACAGCCCCAGCATTTT
>TRBV7-2|NA|NA|TRBJ1-6|15
CASSFGGRVPSGLHF
TGTGCCAGCAGCTTCGGTGGCAGGGTCCCTTCGGGCCTCCACTTT
>TRBV6-5|few|NA|TRBJ1-5|14
CASSRTEGNQPQHF
TGTGCCAGCAGTCGGACAGAAGGGAATCAGCCCCAGCATTTT
>TRBV9|once|TRBD1|TRBJ2-3|19
CASSVGSWGDRSSTDTQYF
TGTGCCAGCAGCGTAGGCTCATGGGGGGACAGGTCCAGCACAGATACGCAGTATTTT
>TRBV6-1|NA|TRBD1|TRBJ2-7|14
CASSDTGGSYEQYF
TGTGCCAGCAGTGATACAGGGGGCTCCTACGAGCAGTACTTC
>TRBV7-2|NA|TRBD2|TRBJ2-1|17
CASSTSLSRGGTNEQFF
TGTGCCAGCAGCACCTCTCTTTCCCGGGGGGGCACCAATGAGCAGTTCTTC
>TRBV6-5|NA|NA|TRBJ2-2|14
CASSLQGSFGELFF
TGTGCCAGCAGTCTTCAGGGCAGCTTCGGGGAGCTGTTTTTT
>TRBV7-2|few|TRBD1|TRBJ2-1|15
CASRLRVDRVYEQFF
TGTGCCAGCAGGCTTAGAGTGGACAGGGTCTATGAGCAGTTCTTC
>TRBV15|NA|NA|TRBJ1-1|15
CATSRDWGDDTEAFF
TGTGCCACCAGCAGAGATTGGGGGGACGACACTGAAGCTTTCTTT